These 9 T cell receptor beta chains were sequenced from one sample in a study of blood T cell repertoires in COVID-19. TCRdb keeps only in-frame clones here, not all; method: immunoSEQ multiplex PCR. The sample lists 350,000 or so clones, roughly 86% occurring once. Sequenced material: peripheral blood. The receptors were sampled from a woman in her 30s with COVID-19, enrolled during active disease.

The chain uses TRBV11-2 and TRBJ2-1, with 7 bases aligning to TRBD2. From germline, CDR1 is SGHAT and CDR2 FQNNGV. V lost 1 base and J lost 3; bases outside the gene matches: 3. The CDR3 has 15 residues. The CDR3 region has the DNA TGTGCCAGCAGCTTAGCGGGAGGTATCTACAATGAGCAGTTCTTC. Translation gives CASSLAGGIYNEQFF.

The chain is built from TRBV7-2 and TRBJ2-1; D may be TRBD1 (6 bases). This CDR3 spans 15 amino acids. The germline CDR1 and CDR2 sequences are SGHTA and FQGNSA. The ends were cut back, 5 bases at V and 8 bases at J, with 19 bases in the middle. The CDR3 reads CASSPTGRPMDEQFF. CDR3 sequence (DNA): TGTGCCAGCAGCCCAACAGGGCGGCCAATGGATGAGCAGTTCTTC.

This chain uses TRBV13 with TRBJ2-1; 9 nucleotides line up with TRBD2. The V gene end was trimmed by 0 bases and the J gene end by 9 bases; junction bases not matched to a gene: 15. In germline, CDR1 is PRHDT, CDR2 FYEKMQ (reference sequence). CDR3 length: 18 amino acids. The CDR3 coding sequence is TGTGCCAGCAGCTTAGGCCCGAAGGGTGGACTAGCGTCCCCTGAGCAGTTCTTC. This sequence encodes CASSLGPKGGLASPEQFF.

The genes are TRBV2 and TRBJ2-7; TRBD2 is a possible D gene (5 bases). Germline assignment: CDR1 SNHLY and CDR2 FYNNEI. Trimming pared 4 bases from V and 5 bases from J, leaving 18 bases between. There are 15 residues in the CDR3. CDR3 nucleotides: TGTGCCAGCAGTGGAGGCGGCCCCGCCGGGGACGAGCAGTACTTC. Translation gives CASSGGGPAGDEQYF.

A single count supports this clone. The CDR3 bases are TGTGCCATCAGCGACCTGGGACAGAGCAATGAGCAGTTCTTC. Encoded protein: CAISDLGQSNEQFF. This sequence joins TRBV10-3 and TRBJ2-1, with 7 bases aligning to TRBD1. Per the germline V gene, CDR1 is ENHRY and CDR2 is SYGVKD. There are 14 residues in the CDR3. The junction had 8 bases not matched to a gene; V was cut back by 6 bases and J by 6 bases.

The V gene is TRBV30, the J gene TRBJ2-7; 10 bases fit TRBD1. With V trimmed by 7 bases and J by 2 bases, 8 bases remained unmatched. Germline CDR1 is GTSNPN and CDR2 is SVGIG (reference sequence). The length of the CDR3 is 14 residues. CDR3: CAYWDRGLTYEQYF. The DNA of the CDR3 is TGTGCCTATTGGGACAGGGGCCTTACCTACGAGCAGTACTTC.

This clone is a singleton in its sample. The rearrangement joins TRBV15 to TRBJ2-5, with TRBD1 as a possible D gene (5 bases). CDR3 length: 13 residues. Trimming took off 6 bases at V and 5 bases at J, with 13 bases between the two ends. From germline, CDR1 is LNHNV and CDR2 YYDKDF (reference sequence). For the CDR3, the DNA is TGTGCCACCAGTTTCTTCAGGGCGGAGACCCAGTACTTC. As protein: CATSFFRAETQYF.

The chain carries TRBV5-6 and TRBJ2-7; 7 nucleotides align to TRBD2. Unmatched junction bases numbered 6, after V lost 3 bases and J lost 0 bases. CDR1 SGHDT and CDR2 YYEEEE come from the germline V gene. The CDR3 covers 15 residues. The CDR3 region has the DNA TGTGCCAGCAGCTCAACGGGACTAACCTCCTACGAGCAGTACTTC. It codes for CASSSTGLTSYEQYF.

The chain joins TRBV2 to TRBJ2-3; 7 positions match TRBD2. This CDR3 is 14 amino acids long. With V trimmed by 6 bases and J by 1 base, 4 bases remained unmatched. CDR1 and CDR2 (germline): SNHLY, FYNNEI. CDR3 bases: TGTGCCAGCAGGGCTAGCGGCGGCACAGATACGCAGTATTTT. Residues: CASRASGGTDTQYF.